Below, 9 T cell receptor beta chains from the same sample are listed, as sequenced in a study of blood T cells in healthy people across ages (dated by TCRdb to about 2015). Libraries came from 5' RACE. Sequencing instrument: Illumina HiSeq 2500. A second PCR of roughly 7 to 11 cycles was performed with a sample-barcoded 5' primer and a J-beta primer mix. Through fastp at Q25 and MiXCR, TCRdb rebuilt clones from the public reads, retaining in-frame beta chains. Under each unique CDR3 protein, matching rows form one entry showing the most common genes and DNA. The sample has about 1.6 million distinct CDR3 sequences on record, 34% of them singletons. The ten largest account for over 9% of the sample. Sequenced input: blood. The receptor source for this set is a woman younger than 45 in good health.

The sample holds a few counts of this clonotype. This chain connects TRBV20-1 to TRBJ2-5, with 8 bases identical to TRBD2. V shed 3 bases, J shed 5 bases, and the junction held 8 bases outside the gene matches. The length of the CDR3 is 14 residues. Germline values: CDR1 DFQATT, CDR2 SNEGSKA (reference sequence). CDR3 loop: CSARGPGGAETQYF. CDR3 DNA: TGCAGTGCTAGGGGTCCGGGGGGGGCGGAGACCCAGTACTTC.

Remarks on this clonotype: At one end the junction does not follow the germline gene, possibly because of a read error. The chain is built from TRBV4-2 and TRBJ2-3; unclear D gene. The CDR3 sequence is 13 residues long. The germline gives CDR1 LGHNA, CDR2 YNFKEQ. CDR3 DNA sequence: TGTGTCAGCAGCCAAGACCTGACAGATACGCAGTATTTT. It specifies CVSSQDLTDTQYF.

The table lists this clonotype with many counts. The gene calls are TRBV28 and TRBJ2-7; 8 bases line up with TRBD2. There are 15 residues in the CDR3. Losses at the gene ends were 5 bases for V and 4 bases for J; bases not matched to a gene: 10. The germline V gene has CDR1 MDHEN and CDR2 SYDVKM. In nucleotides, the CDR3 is TGTGCCAGCAGTACCGGAGGGTCTAGCGGGTACGAGCAGTACTTC. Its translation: CASSTGGSSGYEQYF. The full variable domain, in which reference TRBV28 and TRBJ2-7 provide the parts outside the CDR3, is DVKVTQSSRYLVKRTGEKVFLECVQDMDHENMFWYRQDPGLGLRLIYFSYDVKMKEKGDIPEGYSVSREKKERFSLILESASTNQTSMYLCASSTGGSSGYEQYFGPGTRLTVT.

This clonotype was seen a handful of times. This CDR3 is CSAPGQVINSPLHF. The CDR3 region has the DNA TGCAGTGCGCCGGGACAAGTTATTAATTCACCCCTCCACTTT. The genes are TRBV20-1 and TRBJ1-6; TRBD1 is a possible D gene (6 bases). This CDR3 is 14 amino acids long. V was trimmed by 6 bases and J by 6 bases, leaving 15 bases between them. CDR1 is DFQATT, CDR2 SNEGSKA, per germline (reference sequence).

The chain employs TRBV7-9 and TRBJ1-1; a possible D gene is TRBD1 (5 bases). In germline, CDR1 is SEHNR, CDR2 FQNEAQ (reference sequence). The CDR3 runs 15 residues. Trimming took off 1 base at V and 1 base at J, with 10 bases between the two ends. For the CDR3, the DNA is TGTGCCAGCAGCTTAGTAGGCAGGGAGAACACTGAAGCTTTCTTT. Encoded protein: CASSLVGRENTEAFF. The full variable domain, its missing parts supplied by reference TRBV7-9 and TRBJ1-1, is DTGVSQNPRHKITKRGQNVTFRCDPISEHNRLYWYRQTLGQGPEFLTYFQNEAQLEKSRLLSDRFSAERPKGSFSTLEIQRTEQGDSAMYLCASSLVGRENTEAFFGQGTRLTVV.

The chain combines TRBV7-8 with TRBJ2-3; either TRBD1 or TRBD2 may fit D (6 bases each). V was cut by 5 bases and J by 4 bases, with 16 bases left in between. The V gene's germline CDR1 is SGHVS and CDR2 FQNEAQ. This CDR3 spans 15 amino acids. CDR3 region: CASSPDGGRADTQYF. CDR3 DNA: TGTGCCAGCAGCCCTGACGGGGGCCGCGCAGATACGCAGTATTTT. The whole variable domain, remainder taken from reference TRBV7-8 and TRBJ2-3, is GAGVSQSPRYKVAKRGQDVALRCDPISGHVSLFWYQQALGQGPEFLTYFQNEAQLDKSGLPSDRFFAERPEGSVSTLKIQRTQQEDSAVYLCASSPDGGRADTQYFGPGTRLTVL.

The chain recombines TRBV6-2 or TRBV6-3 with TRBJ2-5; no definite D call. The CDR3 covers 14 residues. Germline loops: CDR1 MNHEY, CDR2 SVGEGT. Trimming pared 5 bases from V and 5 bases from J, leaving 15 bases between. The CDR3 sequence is CASSNIGYAETQYF. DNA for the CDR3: TGTGCCAGCAGTAATATAGGCTACGCGGAGACCCAGTACTTC.

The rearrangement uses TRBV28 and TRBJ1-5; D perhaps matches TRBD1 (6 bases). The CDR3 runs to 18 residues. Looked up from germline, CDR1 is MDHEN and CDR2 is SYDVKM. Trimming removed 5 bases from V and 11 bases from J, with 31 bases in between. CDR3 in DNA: TGTGCCAGCAGTCCCCTCGCCAGGGGAGTTGGGAACAACCAGTCCCAGCATTTT. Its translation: CASSPLARGVGNNQSQHF.

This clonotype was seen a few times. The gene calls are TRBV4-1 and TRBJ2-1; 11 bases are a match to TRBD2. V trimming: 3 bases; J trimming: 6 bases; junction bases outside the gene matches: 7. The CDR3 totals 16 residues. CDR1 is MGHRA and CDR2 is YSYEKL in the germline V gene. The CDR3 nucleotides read TGCGCCAGCAGCCAGTGGACTAGCGGGCAATTCAATGAGCAGTTCTTC. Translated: CASSQWTSGQFNEQFF.